What follows are 21 T cell receptor beta chains derived from one specimen sequenced in a study of response to subunit inactivated influenza vaccine. A single record per CDR3 protein comes from TCRdb applying MiXCR to the RT-PCR reads. The sample includes some 550,000 distinct CDR3 sequences, roughly 25% of them seen just once. These data were also filed under a second study, of T cells expressing NK-cell markers. That investigation notes: As the method of synthesis, 5'RACE template switching with UMIs yielded TCR beta cDNA.

The starting material was CD4+ T cells sorted from PBMCs, obtained 11 to 12 days after vaccination. Receptors originate from a man aged 50-59 years who received an inactivated influenza vaccine.

The chain has TRBV19 and TRBJ2-7; perhaps TRBD1 as D (5 bases). The CDR3 totals 13 residues. V was cut by 5 bases and J by 4 bases, with 12 bases left in between. Germline-derived CDR1 and CDR2 are LNHDA and SQIVND (reference sequence). CDR3 in amino acids: CASSPEDRYEQYF. The CDR3 DNA follows: TGTGCCAGTAGTCCCGAAGACAGATACGAGCAGTACTTC.

This clonotype was counted ten times or more. The rearrangement uses TRBV7-9 and TRBJ2-6; either TRBD1 or TRBD2 may fit D (5 bases each). The CDR3 covers 16 residues. Germline V lookup: CDR1 SEHNR, CDR2 FQNEAQ (reference sequence). V lost 5 bases to trimming and J lost 2 bases, with 13 bases between them. The CDR3 loop reads CASSRDRGAGANVLTF. The CDR3 DNA follows: TGTGCCAGCAGCCGGGACCGGGGCGCTGGGGCCAACGTCCTGACTTTC. The whole variable domain, filled in from reference TRBV7-9 and TRBJ2-6, reads DTGVSQNPRHKITKRGQNVTFRCDPISEHNRLYWYRQTLGQGPEFLTYFQNEAQLEKSRLLSDRFSAERPKGSFSTLEIQRTEQGDSAMYLCASSRDRGAGANVLTFGAGSRLTVL.

The V and J genes are TRBV4-2 and TRBJ2-7; a weak D match, TRBD2 (6 bases). Looked up from germline, CDR1 is LGHNA and CDR2 is YNFKEQ. V was pared by 1 base and J by 7 bases, with 14 bases between. The CDR3 spans 14 residues. The chain's CDR3 is CASSQGTAAGEQYF. CDR3 sequence (DNA): TGTGCCAGCAGCCAAGGAACCGCTGCGGGGGAGCAGTACTTC.

The chain has TRBV6-1 and TRBJ2-3; 8 bases map to TRBD2. The CDR3 has 14 amino acids. The junction had 5 bases not matched to a gene; V was cut back by 3 bases and J by 6 bases. From germline, CDR1 is MNHNS and CDR2 SASEGT. This CDR3 reads CASSERGASDTQYF. The CDR3 DNA reads TGTGCCAGCAGTGAGCGGGGGGCCTCGGATACGCAGTATTTT.

This chain joins TRBV7-2 and TRBJ1-5, with D maybe TRBD1 (5 bases). The CDR3 is 18 amino acids. V was shortened by 1 base and J by 2 bases, with 18 bases between the two germline ends. From germline, CDR1 is SGHTA and CDR2 FQGNSA. For the CDR3, the DNA is TGTGCCAGCAGCTTAGGGCCGGGGGTAGGGAGTGGCAATCAGCCCCAGCATTTT. Residues: CASSLGPGVGSGNQPQHF. The variable domain in full, with the rest retrieved from reference TRBV7-2 and TRBJ1-5, is GAGVSQSPSNKVTEKGKDVELRCDPISGHTALYWYRQSLGQGLEFLIYFQGNSAPDKSGLPSDRFSAERTGGSVSTLTIQRTQQEDSAVYLCASSLGPGVGSGNQPQHFGDGTRLSIL.

This clonotype came up a few times. V is TRBV6-2 or TRBV6-3 and J is TRBJ2-2; possibly TRBD1 for D (6 bases). CDR1 and CDR2 from the germline V gene are MNHEY and SVGEGT. Trimming left V 6 bases short and J 2 bases short, with 19 bases between. This CDR3 spans 17 amino acids. The CDR3 DNA is TGTGCCAGCAGAAAAGTCCTGACAGGCGCTAACACCGGGGAGCTGTTTTTT. Its translation: CASRKVLTGANTGELFF.

This clonotype was recorded at least ten times. The chain joins TRBV12-3 or TRBV12-4 to TRBJ2-3; 10 positions match TRBD2. V was pared by 5 bases and J by 2 bases, with 4 bases of the junction left unmatched. The CDR3 loop spans 15 amino acids. CDR3 amino acids: CASSLSGGNTDTQYF. DNA for the CDR3: TGTGCCAGCAGTCTTAGCGGGGGGAACACAGATACGCAGTATTTT.

This clonotype was seen a single time. This rearrangement joins TRBV20-1 to TRBJ2-7, with 7 bases that match TRBD2. Germline lookup yields CDR1 DFQATT and CDR2 SNEGSKA (reference sequence). J lost 6 bases, V lost 3 bases, and 14 bases had no gene match. The CDR3 runs 15 residues. The CDR3 region has the DNA TGCAGTGCTAGCACCCTACAGAGACTAGCCGGCGAGCAGTACTTC. Its translation: CSASTLQRLAGEQYF.

There are a few counts of this clonotype. The gene calls are TRBV6-1 and TRBJ2-2; D is uncertain. The germline V and J ends were trimmed by 7 bases and 1 base, with 10 bases remaining between them. CDR1 and CDR2 from the germline V gene are MNHNS and SASEGT. The CDR3 sequence is 14 residues long. CDR3 sequence: CASTKSVNTGELFF. The CDR3 nucleotides are TGTGCCAGCACTAAGTCCGTGAACACCGGGGAGCTGTTTTTT.

This clonotype was detected only a few times. The chain couples TRBV7-9 to TRBJ2-4; D ambiguous. There are 15 residues in the CDR3. Trimming stripped 1 base from V and 9 bases from J, with 16 bases between. Germline values: CDR1 SEHNR, CDR2 FQNEAQ (reference sequence). The CDR3: CASSLVRLGMSIQYF. CDR3 in DNA: TGTGCCAGCAGCTTAGTTAGATTGGGGATGAGCATTCAGTACTTC.

This sequence joins TRBV20-1 and TRBJ2-1; D gene ambiguous. CDR1 DFQATT and CDR2 SNEGSKA come from the germline V gene (reference sequence). Between the trimmed V and J ends, which lost 5 bases and 1 base, there was a span of 9 bases. The CDR3 is 13 residues long. DNA of the CDR3: TGCAGTGCTCACACGCGGTCCTACAATGAGCAGTTCTTC. This encodes CSAHTRSYNEQFF.

This sequence joins TRBV27 and TRBJ2-3; TRBD2 aligns across 10 bases. Germline-derived CDR1 and CDR2 are MNHEY and SMNVEV (reference sequence). J was trimmed by 6 bases and V by 2 bases; bases with no gene match: 5. The CDR3 length is 15 residues. The CDR3 sequence is CASSLTSGIWDTQYF. The CDR3 region has the DNA TGTGCCAGCAGTTTAACTAGCGGGATATGGGATACGCAGTATTTT.

The V and J genes are TRBV29-1 and TRBJ2-3; D is uncertain. The ends were cut back, 8 bases at V and 4 bases at J, with 10 bases in the middle. CDR1 and CDR2 from the germline V gene are SQVTM and ANQGSEA. The CDR3 length is 11 residues. The CDR3, as DNA: TGCAGCCCCTCTTTAGCAGATACGCAGTATTTT. Residues: CSPSLADTQYF.

This clonotype was detected only a few times. The chain links TRBV4-2 to TRBJ2-5; D could derive from TRBD1 or TRBD2 (5 bases each). Germline V gene lookup returns CDR1 LGHNA and CDR2 YNFKEQ. CDR3 length: 16 amino acids. V dropped 4 bases and J dropped 4 bases, with 19 bases sitting between them. Written as DNA, the CDR3 is TGTGCCAGCAGCCGCCGGGACGGGACGGAACTAGAGACCCAGTACTTC. It translates to CASSRRDGTELETQYF.

This clonotype was counted between two and nine times. CDR3 DNA sequence: TGCGCCAGCAGCCCGGTCCACGGGGGGGCTAATGAGCAGTTCTTC. Its translation: CASSPVHGGANEQFF. The V gene is TRBV4-3, the J gene TRBJ2-1, with 8 bases lining up with TRBD2. The CDR3 sequence is 15 residues long. The trim removed 4 bases at V and 7 bases at J, leaving 9 bases unmatched. CDR1 is LGHNA, CDR2 YSLEER, per germline.

V and J are TRBV5-1 and TRBJ2-5; tentatively, D is TRBD2 (5 bases). Deletions cut 8 bases from V and 2 bases from J, with 13 bases between. The CDR3 contains 13 residues. Germline CDR1 and CDR2: SGHRS and YFSETQ. The CDR3 spells CASKLGGQETQYF. DNA of the CDR3: TGCGCCAGTAAGCTGGGCGGGCAAGAGACCCAGTACTTC.

At least ten counts were recorded for this clonotype. This chain connects TRBV4-1 to TRBJ1-5; the match to TRBD1 covers 7 bases. After removal of 1 base from V and 6 bases from J, the junction contained 9 bases not matched to a gene. In germline, CDR1 is MGHRA, CDR2 YSYEKL. The CDR3 consists of 16 residues. Here the CDR3 DNA reads TGCGCCAGCAGCCAAGGTGGGAGACAGGGAGGTCAGCCCCAGCATTTT. Its protein product is CASSQGGRQGGQPQHF.

Notes on this clonotype: This may be a read error: a much more frequent sequence differs by one nucleotide. The V and J genes are TRBV28 and TRBJ1-2; 7 nucleotides align to TRBD1. Per germline, CDR1 MDHEN and CDR2 SYDVKM. The J segment lost 1 base and the V segment lost 6 bases, leaving 5 bases of the junction unmatched. The CDR3 is 14 amino acids. Here the CDR3 DNA reads TGTGCCAGCAGCTCGGGACAGCTTAACTATGGCTACACCTTC. It is translated as CASSSGQLNYGYTF.

This clonotype showed up many times. V usage is TRBV7-2 and J usage is TRBJ1-2, with D possibly matching TRBD1 (5 bases). The CDR3 covers 14 residues. CDR1 is SGHTA and CDR2 is FQGNSA in the germline V gene. With 2 bases removed from V and 4 bases from J, the gap between germline ends came to 11 bases. CDR3 protein: CASSLTGGTYGYTF. The CDR3 region has the DNA TGTGCCAGCAGCTTAACAGGAGGTACCTATGGCTACACCTTC.

V gene TRBV10-3 combines with J gene TRBJ2-7; D unresolved. The CDR3 runs to 15 residues. Between the trimmed V and J ends, which lost 0 bases and 1 base, there was a span of 10 bases. Germline CDR1 ENHRY, CDR2 SYGVKD. The CDR3 region has the DNA TGTGCCATCAGTGAGTCGCCAGGTACGTCCTACGAGCAGTACTTC. This codes for CAISESPGTSYEQYF.

This clonotype was seen a few times. CDR3 protein: CASSSQAGGPYEQYF. The CDR3 coding sequence is TGTGCCAGCAGTTCCCAAGCGGGAGGGCCCTACGAGCAGTACTTC. The rearrangement joins TRBV6-2 or TRBV6-3 to TRBJ2-7; 10 nucleotides match TRBD2. V lost 4 bases to trimming and J lost 2 bases; unmatched junction nucleotides: 5. In germline, CDR1 is MNHEY, CDR2 SVGEGT. This CDR3 comprises 15 residues.